Listed below are T cell receptor beta chains from one sample, sequenced in a study of blood T cell repertoires in COVID-19. The assay was immunoSEQ multiplex PCR, and TCRdb's table has in-frame clones only and misses some. This table holds approximately 89,000 clones, 70% to 90% found once. The material sequenced was peripheral blood. The receptors shown here come from a man in his sixties or seventies with acute or convalescent COVID-19. Both conserved end residues are part of each CDR3. The D gene is left open where the match is weak. The listing skips clone size in some rows; elsewhere it reads once, few, many or a size class.

j_gene,d_gene,abundance,v_gene,CDR3nt,CDR3aa
TRBJ1-1,NA,many,TRBV4-1,TGCGCCAGCAGCCAAGACAGGGACTGGAACACTGAAGCTTTCTTT,CASSQDRDWNTEAFF
TRBJ2-5,NA,NA,TRBV6-5,TGTGCCAGCTTGACGGCGGGGGAGACCCAGTACTTC,CASLTAGETQYF
TRBJ2-2,NA,NA,TRBV6-5,TGTGCCAGCAGTTACTCGATACCGGGGAACACCGGGGAGCTGTTTTTT,CASSYSIPGNTGELFF
TRBJ2-6,NA,NA,TRBV14,TGTGCCAGCAGCCCCGGGATCTCTGGGGCCAACGTCCTGACTTTC,CASSPGISGANVLTF
TRBJ1-1,TRBD1,NA,TRBV28,TGTGCCAGCAGCGACGGGGACAGGTGGCGGACTGAAGCTTTCTTT,CASSDGDRWRTEAFF
TRBJ1-4,TRBD1,once,TRBV10-3,TGTGCCATCAGACCGGGGACAGGGGGAAGGGAAAAACTGTTTTTT,CAIRPGTGGREKLFF
TRBJ2-1,TRBD1,NA,TRBV2,TGTGCCAGCAGTGGGCAGGGGGCCTACAATGAGCAGTTCTTC,CASSGQGAYNEQFF
TRBJ2-3,TRBD2,once,TRBV5-1,TGCGCCAGCAGCCAATGGCAGCGGGGGGCTACAGATACGCAGTATTTT,CASSQWQRGATDTQYF
TRBJ1-2,NA,NA,TRBV2,TGTGCCAGCAAAGAGCTATATGGCTACACCTTC,CASKELYGYTF
TRBJ1-1,NA,NA,TRBV5-1,TGCGCCAGCAGCTTGGGACGGGGAACTGAAGCTTTCTTT,CASSLGRGTEAFF
TRBJ2-2,NA,NA,TRBV6-5,TGTGCCAGTTCTCGGTCTCGGTCGAACACCGGGGAGCTGTTTTTT,CASSRSRSNTGELFF
TRBJ1-1,TRBD1,NA,TRBV3-1/TRBV3-2,TGTGCCAGCAGCCCGACAGGGTCTGACACTGAAGCTTTCTTT,CASSPTGSDTEAFF
TRBJ2-5,NA,once,TRBV5-1,TGCGCCAGCAGCTTGGGCAGGGCAGAGACCCAGTACTTC,CASSLGRAETQYF
TRBJ2-1,NA,once,TRBV7-9,TGTGCCAGCAGCTTGGCCCGAGACTATATCTCCTACAATGAGCAGTTCTTC,CASSLARDYISYNEQFF
TRBJ1-6,NA,few,TRBV18,TGTGCCAGCTCACCATGGGGGGGCGATTCACCCCTCCACTTT,CASSPWGGDSPLHF
TRBJ2-4,NA,NA,TRBV2,TGTGCCAGCAGTGAGGGGCAGGGCAAAAACATTCAGTACTTC,CASSEGQGKNIQYF
TRBJ2-3,NA,once,TRBV5-1,TGCGCCAGCAGCTCGGGACTGCCGGGGGCAGATACGCAGTATTTT,CASSSGLPGADTQYF
TRBJ2-3,NA,NA,TRBV7-2,TGTGCCAGCAGCTTACCAGTAACCGATACGCAGTATTTT,CASSLPVTDTQYF